This TCR beta chain was observed in a study of blood T cell repertoires in COVID-19 (dated by TCRdb to 2018 to 2020). The study in broad terms: Collaborator samples came from the United States, Italy and Spain and covered acute and convalescent phases of COVID-19. Sample metadata almost always included a de-identified subject ID, COVID-19 status, age in years and sex. The material from the prospective study consisted of cDNA or gDNA derived from T cells, B-cell-depleted T cells, or PBMCs. The repertoires were released in a freely available public database meant as a resource for research on the immune response to SARS-CoV-2. The samples were drawn from two sources: the first 160 participants of the ongoing ImmuneRACE study, and 950 to 1,500 subjects contributed by 6 global collaborators. HLA class I and class II types, where available, came from metadata supplied by the sample provider rather than from assay-based typing. The dataset comprised deeply sampled blood TCRbeta repertoires from subjects exposed to, actively infected with, or recovered from COVID-19. Findings and caveats that apply to the study as a whole: Clinical and demographic metadata were provided uncurated, with the amount varying by source and participant.

The germline V gene yields MDHEN for CDR1 and SYDVKM for CDR2. Cut back by 5 bases and 8 bases, the V and J ends lie 12 bases apart. From its cysteine to its phenylalanine, the CDR3 spans 12 amino acids. CDR3 DNA is the only sequence kept; it has 36 bases, read in frame from the first base. To note about this clone: It has no known antigen specificity. The record has no base qualities; no much larger clone is one base away.

Whole blood was collected in K2EDTA tubes by collaborating institutions according to the institutions' own protocols. For TCRbeta analysis, collaborators shipped samples as frozen whole blood, isolated PBMCs, or DNA extracted from either of those sample types. TCRbeta CDR3 regions were amplified from genomic DNA by means of the immunoSEQ Assay, a bias-controlled multiplex PCR. Concerning the study's data processing: The number of nucleated cells in each sample was estimated from the amplification of reference gene primers within the assay. To quantify the absolute abundance of each unique TCRbeta CDR3 rearrangement, sequence reads were collapsed and filtered. Productive Simpson clonality was computed per sample as the square root of Simpson's diversity index over productive rearrangements. Held by TCRdb, this immuneACCESS table contains in-frame sequences only and omits some clones. Under half of the omission traces to an unresolved V gene where checked; the cause of the rest is unknown. The DNA was the basis for D and trimming; V, J and clone size are from that table. Within this sample are around 100,000 clones, with around 89% of them counted one time only. The leading ten clones occupy less than 40% of the sample.

This TCR derives from a woman aged 80 or over with acute or convalescent COVID-19. The sample was peripheral blood. The chain was built from TRBV28 and TRBJ1-2, with the D gene uncertain. The sequenced DNA is TGTGCCAGCAGTACCAGCGGGGTGGGCTACACCTTC. Its product reads: CASSTSGVGYTF.